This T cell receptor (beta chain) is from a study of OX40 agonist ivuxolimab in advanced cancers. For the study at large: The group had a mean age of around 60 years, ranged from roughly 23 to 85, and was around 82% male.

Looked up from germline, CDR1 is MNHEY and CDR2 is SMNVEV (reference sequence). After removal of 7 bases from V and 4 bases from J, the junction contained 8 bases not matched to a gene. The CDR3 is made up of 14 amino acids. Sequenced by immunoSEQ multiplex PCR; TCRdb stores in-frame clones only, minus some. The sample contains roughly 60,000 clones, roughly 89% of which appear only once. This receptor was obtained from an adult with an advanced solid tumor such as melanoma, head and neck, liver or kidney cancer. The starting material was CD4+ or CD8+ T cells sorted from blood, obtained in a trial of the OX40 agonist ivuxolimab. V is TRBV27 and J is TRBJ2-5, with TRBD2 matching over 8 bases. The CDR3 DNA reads TGTGCCAGCAAGAATAGCGGGAAGGGAGAGACCCAGTACTTC. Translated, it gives CASKNSGKGETQYF.